This TCR beta chain came from a study of vaccination and CD4 T cells after COVID-19. Whole-study results and caveats: SARS-CoV-2-reactive clonotypes rose nonsignificantly, with the median going from approximately 21 to 40.

This clonotype was seen only a few times. Its antigen is still unknown. Germline V gene data show CDR1 as MNHNS and CDR2 as SASEGT. The V end lost 2 bases, the J end lost 0 bases, and 7 bases lay between the germline ends. CDR3 size: 14 residues. Once obtained from cultured CD4+ T cells, the DNA was sequenced using the Oncomine TCR Beta short-read assay. Using its own MiXCR run on the PCR reads, TCRdb lists one record per CDR3 protein. The repertoire has about 2,900 distinct CDR3 sequences, approximately 30% of them found once; the top ten carry roughly 65%. Indicated treatment: roughly 10-day PBMC culture with coronavirus spike peptide pools or control peptides (ViraFEST assay). Harvesting of the unexposed donor's CD4+ T cells predated the COVID-19 pandemic (2011-2018). Two million PBMCs per well were cultured with 7.5 to 10 IU/ml IL-2 and about 9.7 ug/ml peptide pools. Following a culture period (approximately 11 days), negative selection was used to isolate CD4+ T cells.

The sequence derives from a human donor in good health. The V and J genes are TRBV6-1 and TRBJ1-1; D remains ambiguous. The sequencing input was CD4+ T cells from blood, cultured in vitro. In DNA form, the CDR3 reads TGTGCCAGCAGTGAAAAGGGATTGAACACTGAAGCTTTCTTT. The encoded protein is CASSEKGLNTEAFF.